The clone carrying this TCR beta chain came up a few times. Its antigen is currently unknown. An Oncomine TCR Beta short-read assay was used to sequence the DNA from cultured CD4+ T cells. Genomic DNA was isolated from cultured CD4+ T cells. TCRdb reanalysed the PCR reads using MiXCR and keeps one entry per CDR3 protein. The sample contains some 21,000 distinct CDR3 sequences, around 40% of which appear only once. Treatment reported: approximately 9-day PBMC culture with coronavirus spike peptide pools or control peptides (ViraFEST assay). The CDR3 is 14 residues long. Looked up from germline, CDR1 is DFQATT and CDR2 is SNEGSKA (reference sequence). Trimming cost V 6 bases and J 6 bases, with 18 bases left between them. This specimen belongs to a study of vaccination and CD4 T cells after COVID-19. Study overall: The convalescents comprised six males and four females, two of them Hispanic. Cellular stimulation was performed using overlapping spike peptides derived from SARS-CoV-2, HCoV-NL63, HCoV-OC43 and HCoV-229E.

Regarding the study as a whole: For convalescent patients, a median around 90% of reactive clones surfaced exclusively after vaccination.

This TCR came from a human donor who had recovered from COVID-19. The sample in question was CD4+ T cells from blood, cultured in vitro, obtained before SARS-CoV-2 vaccination. The chain recombines TRBV20-1 with TRBJ2-1; possibly TRBD1 for D (5 bases). CDR3 in DNA: TGCAGTGCCCCCCAGGGCCGCGGTTTCAATGAGCAGTTCTTC. Protein product: CSAPQGRGFNEQFF.